This T cell receptor beta chain is drawn from a study of blood T cell repertoires in COVID-19. The wider study: PBMCs, B-cell-depleted T cells, or T cells were the source of the cDNA or gDNA that made up the material.

Produced via immunoSEQ multiplex PCR; TCRdb's table is partial and in-frame only. The table records hundreds of thousands of clones, approximately 84% of them present only once. Germline V gene sequence: CDR1 LNHDA, CDR2 SQIVND (reference sequence). CDR3 length: 16 amino acids. Losses at the gene ends were 3 bases for V and 4 bases for J; bases not matched to a gene: 6. Sequencing was carried out using PBMCs or T cells enriched from blood (not recorded which). This TCR was sampled from a woman aged 30 to 39 who had recovered from COVID-19. The chain uses TRBV19 and TRBJ2-1; 10 nucleotides match TRBD2. The CDR3 is CASSMEGTSAYNEQFF. The CDR3 DNA follows: TGTGCCAGTAGTATGGAGGGGACTAGCGCTTACAATGAGCAGTTCTTC. The full variable domain, completed using reference TRBV19 and TRBJ2-1, is DGGITQSPKYLFRKEGQNVTLSCEQNLNHDAMYWYRQDPGQGLRLIYYSQIVNDFQKGDIAEGYSVSREKKESFPLTVTSAQKNPTAFYLCASSMEGTSAYNEQFFGPGTRLTVL.